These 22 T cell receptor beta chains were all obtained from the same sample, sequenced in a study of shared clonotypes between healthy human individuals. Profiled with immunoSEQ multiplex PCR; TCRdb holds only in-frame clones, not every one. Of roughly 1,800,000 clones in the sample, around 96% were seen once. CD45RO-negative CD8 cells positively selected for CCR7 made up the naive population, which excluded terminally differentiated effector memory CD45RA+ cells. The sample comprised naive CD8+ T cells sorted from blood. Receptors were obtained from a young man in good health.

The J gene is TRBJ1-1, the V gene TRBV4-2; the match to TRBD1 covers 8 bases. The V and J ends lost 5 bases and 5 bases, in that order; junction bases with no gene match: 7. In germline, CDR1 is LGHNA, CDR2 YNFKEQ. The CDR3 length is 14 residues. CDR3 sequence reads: CASSYGTGGTEAFF. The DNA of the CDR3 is TGTGCCAGCAGCTACGGGACAGGCGGTACTGAAGCTTTCTTT.

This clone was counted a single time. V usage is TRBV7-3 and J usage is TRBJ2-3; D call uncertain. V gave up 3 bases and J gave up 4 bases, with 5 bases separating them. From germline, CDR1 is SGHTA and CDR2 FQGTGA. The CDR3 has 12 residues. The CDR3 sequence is CASSFDADTQYF. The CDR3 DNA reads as TGTGCCAGCAGCTTCGATGCAGATACGCAGTATTTT.

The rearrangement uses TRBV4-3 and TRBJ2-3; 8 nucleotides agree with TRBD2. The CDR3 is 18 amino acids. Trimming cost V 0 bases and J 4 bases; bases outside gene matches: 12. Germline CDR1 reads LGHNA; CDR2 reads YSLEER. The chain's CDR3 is CASSQDRWEAGAADTQYF. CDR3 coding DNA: TGCGCCAGCAGCCAAGATCGGTGGGAAGCGGGAGCGGCAGATACGCAGTATTTT.

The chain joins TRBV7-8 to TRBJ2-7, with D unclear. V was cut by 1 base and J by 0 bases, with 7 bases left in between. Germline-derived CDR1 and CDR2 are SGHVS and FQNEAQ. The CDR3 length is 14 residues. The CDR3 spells CASSLDRPSYEQYF. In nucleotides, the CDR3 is TGTGCCAGCAGCTTAGATAGACCCTCCTACGAGCAGTACTTC.

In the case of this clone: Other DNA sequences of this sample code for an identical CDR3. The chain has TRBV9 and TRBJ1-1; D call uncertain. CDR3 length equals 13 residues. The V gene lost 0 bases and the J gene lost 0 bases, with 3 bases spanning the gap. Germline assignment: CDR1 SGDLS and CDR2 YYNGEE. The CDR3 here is CASSVVLNTEAFF. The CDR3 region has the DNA TGTGCCAGCAGCGTAGTGCTGAACACTGAAGCTTTCTTT.

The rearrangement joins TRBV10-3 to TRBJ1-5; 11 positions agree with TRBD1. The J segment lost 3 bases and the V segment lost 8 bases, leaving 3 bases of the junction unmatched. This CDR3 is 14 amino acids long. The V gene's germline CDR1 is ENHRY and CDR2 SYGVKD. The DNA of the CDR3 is TGTGCCATCGGACAGGGGGCTACCAATCAGCCCCAGCATTTT. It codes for CAIGQGATNQPQHF.

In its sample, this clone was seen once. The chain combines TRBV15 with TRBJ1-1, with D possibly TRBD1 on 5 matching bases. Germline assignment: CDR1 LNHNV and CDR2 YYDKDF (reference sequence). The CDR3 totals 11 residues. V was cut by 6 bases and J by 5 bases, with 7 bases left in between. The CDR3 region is CATSGGTEAFF. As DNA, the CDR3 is TGTGCCACCAGTGGGGGGACTGAAGCTTTCTTT.

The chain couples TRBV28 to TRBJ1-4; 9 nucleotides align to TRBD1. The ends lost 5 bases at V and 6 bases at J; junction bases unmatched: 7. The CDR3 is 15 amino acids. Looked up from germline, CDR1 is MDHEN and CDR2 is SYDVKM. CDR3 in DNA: TGTGCCAGCAGTCTAACAGGGGGCGCGTATGAAAAACTGTTTTTT. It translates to CASSLTGGAYEKLFF.

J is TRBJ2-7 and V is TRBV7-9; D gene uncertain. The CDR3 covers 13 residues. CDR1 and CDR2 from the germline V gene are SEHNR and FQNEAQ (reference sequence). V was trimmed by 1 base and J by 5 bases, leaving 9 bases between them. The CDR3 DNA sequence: TGTGCCAGCAGCTTAGTACTTAACCACGAGCAGTACTTC. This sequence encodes CASSLVLNHEQYF.

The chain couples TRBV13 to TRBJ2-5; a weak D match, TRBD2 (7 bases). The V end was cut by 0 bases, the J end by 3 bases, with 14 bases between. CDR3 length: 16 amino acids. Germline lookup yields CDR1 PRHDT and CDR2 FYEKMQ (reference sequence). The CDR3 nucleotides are TGTGCCAGCAGCTTAGGAGAGGGGGGGCAAGAAGAGACCCAGTACTTC. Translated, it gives CASSLGEGGQEETQYF.

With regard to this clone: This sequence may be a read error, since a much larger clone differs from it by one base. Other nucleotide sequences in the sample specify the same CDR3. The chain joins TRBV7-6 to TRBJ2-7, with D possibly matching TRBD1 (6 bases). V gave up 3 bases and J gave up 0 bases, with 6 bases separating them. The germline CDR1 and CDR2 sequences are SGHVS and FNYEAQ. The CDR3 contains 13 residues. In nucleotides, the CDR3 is TGTGCCAGCAGCTTGGACAGCTCCTACGAGCAGTACTTC. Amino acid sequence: CASSLDSSYEQYF.

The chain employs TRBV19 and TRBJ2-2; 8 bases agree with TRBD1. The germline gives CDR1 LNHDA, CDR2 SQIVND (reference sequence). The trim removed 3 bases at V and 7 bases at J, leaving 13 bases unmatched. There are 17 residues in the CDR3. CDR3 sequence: CASSMAGQGAGSGELFF. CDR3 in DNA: TGTGCCAGTAGTATGGCTGGGCAGGGGGCCGGGAGCGGGGAGCTGTTTTTT.

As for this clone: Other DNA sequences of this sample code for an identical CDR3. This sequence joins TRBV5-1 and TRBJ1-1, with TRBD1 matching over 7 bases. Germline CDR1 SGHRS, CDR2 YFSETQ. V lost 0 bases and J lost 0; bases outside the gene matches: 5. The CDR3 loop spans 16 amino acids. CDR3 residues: CASSLELGQMNTEAFF. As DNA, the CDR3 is TGCGCCAGCAGCTTGGAGTTGGGACAGATGAACACTGAAGCTTTCTTT.

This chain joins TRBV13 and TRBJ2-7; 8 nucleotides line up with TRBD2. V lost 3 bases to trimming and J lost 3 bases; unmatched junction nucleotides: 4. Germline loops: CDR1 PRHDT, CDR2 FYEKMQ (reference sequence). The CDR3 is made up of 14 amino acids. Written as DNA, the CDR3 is TGTGCCAGCAGCTTTTACGGGAGGGACTACGAGCAGTACTTC. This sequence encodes CASSFYGRDYEQYF.

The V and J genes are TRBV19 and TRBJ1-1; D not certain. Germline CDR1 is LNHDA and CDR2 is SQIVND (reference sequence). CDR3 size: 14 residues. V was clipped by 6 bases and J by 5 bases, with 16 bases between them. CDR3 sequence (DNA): TGTGCCAGTAGGGTGAGGGAATGGAGTACTGAAGCTTTCTTT. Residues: CASRVREWSTEAFF.

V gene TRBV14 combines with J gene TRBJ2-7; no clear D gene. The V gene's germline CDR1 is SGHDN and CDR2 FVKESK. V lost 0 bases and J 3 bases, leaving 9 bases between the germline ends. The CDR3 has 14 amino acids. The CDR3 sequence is CASSQEGTYYEQYF. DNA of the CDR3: TGTGCCAGCAGCCAAGAGGGAACCTACTACGAGCAGTACTTC.

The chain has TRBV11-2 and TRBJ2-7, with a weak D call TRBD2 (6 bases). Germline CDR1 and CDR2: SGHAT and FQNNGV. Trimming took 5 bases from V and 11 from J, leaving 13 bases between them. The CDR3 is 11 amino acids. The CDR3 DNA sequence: TGTGCCAGCAGCCTGAATCGCGGGGAGTACTTC. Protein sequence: CASSLNRGEYF.

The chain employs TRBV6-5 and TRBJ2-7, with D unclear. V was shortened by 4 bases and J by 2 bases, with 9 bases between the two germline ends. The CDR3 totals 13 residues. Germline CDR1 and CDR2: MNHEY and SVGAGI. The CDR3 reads CASSSFTAYEQYF. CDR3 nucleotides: TGTGCCAGCAGTTCCTTCACCGCCTACGAGCAGTACTTC.

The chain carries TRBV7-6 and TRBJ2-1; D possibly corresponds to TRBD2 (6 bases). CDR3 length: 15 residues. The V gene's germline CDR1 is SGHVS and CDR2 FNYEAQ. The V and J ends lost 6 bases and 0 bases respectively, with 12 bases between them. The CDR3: CASRYPGLSYNEQFF. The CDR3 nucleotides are TGTGCCAGCAGATACCCGGGACTCTCCTACAATGAGCAGTTCTTC. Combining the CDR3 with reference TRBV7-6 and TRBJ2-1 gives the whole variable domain GAGVSQSPRYKVTKRGQDVALRCDPISGHVSLYWYRQALGQGPEFLTYFNYEAQQDKSGLPNDRFSAERPEGSISTLTIQRTEQRDSAMYRCASRYPGLSYNEQFFGPGTRLTVL.

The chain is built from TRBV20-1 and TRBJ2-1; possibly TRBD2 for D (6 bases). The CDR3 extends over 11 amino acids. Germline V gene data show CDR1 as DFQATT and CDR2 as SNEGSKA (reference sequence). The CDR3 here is CGVWRDNEQFF. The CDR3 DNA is TGCGGTGTGTGGAGGGACAATGAGCAGTTCTTC.

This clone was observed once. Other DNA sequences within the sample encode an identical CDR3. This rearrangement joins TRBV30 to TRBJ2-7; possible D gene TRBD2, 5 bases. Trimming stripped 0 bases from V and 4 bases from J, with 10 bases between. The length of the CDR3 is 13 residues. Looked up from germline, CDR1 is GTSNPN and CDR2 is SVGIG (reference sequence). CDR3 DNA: TGTGCCTGGAGTGTACTAGGCGGGTACGAGCAGTACTTC. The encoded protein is CAWSVLGGYEQYF.

The CDR3 here is CASSPGLVVYEQYF. CDR3 nucleotide sequence: TGTGCCAGCAGCCCGGGACTAGTCGTCTACGAGCAGTACTTC. This chain uses TRBV5-6 with TRBJ2-7; 8 bases fit TRBD2. Germline trimming cut 4 bases from V and 3 bases from J; bases unmatched to any gene: 6. The CDR3 is made up of 14 amino acids. Germline V CDR1 and CDR2: SGHDT, YYEEEE.